This T cell receptor beta chain was profiled in a study of human T cells and chemical hapten exposure. About the research overall: Sensitizing treatment utilized 2% DPC over a 2 cm by 2 cm portion of upper inner arm skin. In the roughly 25-week study, patients were dosed weekly with diphenylcyclopropenone on the scalp throughout.

TCRdb re-derived calls from the RACE reads in MiXCR, one entry per CDR3 protein. The repertoire holds about 300,000 distinct CDR3 sequences, with 5.5% as singletons. This clonotype was counted ten times or more. Its antigen is unidentified. Time point described: pre-sensitization, week 0. Treatment defined: therapeutic diphenylcyclopropenone sensitization with weekly scalp DPC. V lost 1 base, J lost 0 bases, and 4 bases lay in between. The CDR3 consists of 14 residues. Germline-derived CDR1 and CDR2 are SGDLS and YYNGEE. Findings of the study overall: Alopecia affected the donors, so their immune response may differ from healthy people's.

The chain combines TRBV9 with TRBJ2-2; the D is unclear. The sequences come from whole blood, collected in connection with sensitization to the hapten diphenylcyclopropenone (DPC). This clonotype originated in a woman aged 18-29 years with alopecia areata. Some clones in this sample may be carry-over from other donors' samples. Here the CDR3 reads CASSVNANTGELFF. The CDR3 DNA reads as TGTGCCAGCAGCGTAAATGCGAACACCGGGGAGCTGTTTTTT.